Below are 5 T cell receptor beta chains sequenced from a single sample in a study of cytomegalovirus exposure and HLA in healthy donors. The study ran its PCR with 60 Vbeta and 13 Jbeta primers. Method: immunoSEQ multiplex PCR; TCRdb's copy keeps in-frame clones and lacks some. The sample lists 100,000 to 150,000 clones; around three quarters were seen once. The sample comprised PBMCs. All receptors derive from a woman between 40 and 55 years old in good health and CMV-seronegative.

The CDR3 nucleotides are TGTGCCAGCAGCTTATCCGGGTTCGCCTACGAGCAGTACTTC. Encoded protein: CASSLSGFAYEQYF. The chain couples TRBV5-6 to TRBJ2-7; D uncertain. Per the germline V gene, CDR1 is SGHDT and CDR2 is YYEEEE. V was clipped by 2 bases and J by 2 bases, with 11 bases between them. This CDR3 comprises 14 residues. Full variable domain (rest looked up from reference TRBV5-6 and TRBJ2-7): DAGVTQSPTHLIKTRGQQVTLRCSPKSGHDTVSWYQQALGQGPQFIFQYYEEEERQRGNFPDRFSGHQFPNYSSELNVNALLLGDSALYLCASSLSGFAYEQYFGPGTRLTVT.

This chain links TRBV7-2 with TRBJ1-1, with D perhaps TRBD1 (6 bases). The germline V and J ends were trimmed by 5 bases and 6 bases, with 16 bases remaining between them. CDR3 length: 14 amino acids. Germline CDR1 SGHTA, CDR2 FQGNSA. The CDR3 DNA is TGTGCCAGCAGCCCCTTTGGGAGGGGGGCTGAAGCTTTCTTT. It is translated as CASSPFGRGAEAFF.

This chain connects TRBV7-6 to TRBJ1-1; possible D gene TRBD1, 6 bases. This CDR3 is built from 16 residues. CDR1 and CDR2 (germline): SGHVS, FNYEAQ. Trimming left V 4 bases short and J 0 bases short, with 15 bases between. The CDR3, as DNA: TGTGCCAGCAGCTCCCAAGTGGGGGCTATGAACACTGAAGCTTTCTTT. This encodes CASSSQVGAMNTEAFF.

The chain recombines TRBV28 with TRBJ2-5, with 14 bases fitting TRBD2. Germline V gene data show CDR1 as MDHEN and CDR2 as SYDVKM. Germline trimming cut 2 bases from V and 4 bases from J; bases unmatched to any gene: 3. The CDR3 extends over 16 amino acids. The CDR3 sequence: CASSLRLAGGGETQYF. CDR3 in DNA: TGTGCCAGCAGTTTACGACTAGCGGGAGGGGGAGAGACCCAGTACTTC.

V is TRBV6-5 and J is TRBJ2-7, with TRBD1 identical over 9 bases. With 6 bases clipped from V and 4 bases from J, the junction kept 10 bases outside the gene matches. There are 15 residues in the CDR3. CDR1 and CDR2 (germline): MNHEY, SVGAGI. This chain's CDR3 is CASSTGTGLMYEQYF. CDR3 bases: TGTGCCAGCAGCACCGGGACAGGGCTTATGTACGAGCAGTACTTC.